This entry lists 27 T cell receptor beta chains sequenced from one sample in a study of blood T cell repertoires in COVID-19 (dated by TCRdb to 2018 to 2020). The library came from the immunoSEQ multiplex PCR assay. TCRdb stores this immuneACCESS table with in-frame sequences only. Part of the clones is absent; in the studies checked, under half of the shortfall reflects unresolved V genes, and no reason is known for the rest. Across this sample there are approximately 110,000 clones, with about 89% seen only once. 4.5% of the sample belongs to the ten largest clones. Sequencing used peripheral blood. Receptors were obtained from a man aged 40-49 years with acute or convalescent COVID-19.

This rearrangement joins TRBV5-1 to TRBJ1-1; maybe TRBD1 (5 bases). Germline CDR1 is SGHRS and CDR2 is YFSETQ. The V end lost 0 bases, the J end lost 1 base, and 7 bases lay between the germline ends. The CDR3 extends over 14 amino acids. The CDR3 DNA is TGCGCCAGCAGCTTGGGACAGTCGAACACTGAAGCTTTCTTT. The encoded protein is CASSLGQSNTEAFF. The full variable domain, its missing parts supplied by reference TRBV5-1 and TRBJ1-1, is KAGVTQTPRYLIKTRGQQVTLSCSPISGHRSVSWYQQTPGQGLQFLFEYFSETQRNKGNFPGRFSGRQFSNSRSEMNVSTLELGDSALYLCASSLGQSNTEAFFGQGTRLTVV.

The chain combines TRBV6-1 with TRBJ2-7; D remains unclear. V was cut by 0 bases and J by 0 bases, with 6 bases left in between. This CDR3 spans 14 amino acids. Per the germline V gene, CDR1 is MNHNS and CDR2 is SASEGT. Here the CDR3 DNA reads TGTGCCAGCAGTGAAGCCGGGTTCTCCTACGAGCAGTACTTC. It codes for CASSEAGFSYEQYF.

The rearrangement links TRBV7-2 to TRBJ1-3, with 8 bases matching TRBD1. Germline values: CDR1 SGHTA, CDR2 FQGNSA. V was pared by 5 bases and J by 3 bases, with 6 bases of the junction left unmatched. The CDR3 covers 15 residues. The CDR3 bases are TGTGCCAGCAGCATCAACAGGGGGGGTGGAAACACCATATATTTT. Its translation is CASSINRGGGNTIYF.

This rearrangement joins TRBV7-2 to TRBJ2-1; 10 bases are a match to TRBD2. CDR3 length: 15 amino acids. With 7 bases clipped from V and 5 bases from J, the junction kept 8 bases outside the gene matches. The germline gives CDR1 SGHTA, CDR2 FQGNSA. CDR3 sequence reads: CASNSGGNLHNEQFF. Written as DNA, the CDR3 is TGTGCCAGCAATAGCGGGGGGAACCTTCACAATGAGCAGTTCTTC.

A few counts support this clone. V usage is TRBV30 and J usage is TRBJ1-2; TRBD1 matches at 9 bases. V trimming: 3 bases; J trimming: 8 bases; junction bases outside the gene matches: 10. Germline V gene lookup returns CDR1 GTSNPN and CDR2 SVGIG (reference sequence). This CDR3 is built from 14 residues. The CDR3: CAWRLPGTGRGYTF. CDR3 DNA sequence: TGTGCCTGGAGGCTACCCGGGACAGGGAGAGGCTACACCTTC.

V gene TRBV5-5 combines with J gene TRBJ2-3; D might be TRBD2 (6 bases). With 1 base removed from V and 3 bases from J, the gap between germline ends came to 15 bases. In germline, CDR1 is SGHKS, CDR2 YYEKEE (reference sequence). CDR3 length equals 16 residues. The CDR3 DNA is TGTGCCAGCAGCTTGCTCGTGACTAGGGTAACAGATACGCAGTATTTT. Protein: CASSLLVTRVTDTQYF. The variable domain in full, with the rest retrieved from reference TRBV5-5 and TRBJ2-3, is DAGVTQSPTHLIKTRGQQVTLRCSPISGHKSVSWYQQVLGQGPQFIFQYYEKEERGRGNFPDRFSARQFPNYSSELNVNALLLGDSALYLCASSLLVTRVTDTQYFGPGTRLTVL.

The chain has TRBV6-5 and TRBJ1-1; TRBD1 is a possible D gene (5 bases). The CDR3 runs to 13 residues. Trimming pared 2 bases from V and 5 bases from J, leaving 9 bases between. From germline, CDR1 is MNHEY and CDR2 SVGAGI. The CDR3 sequence is CASSYGGGTEAFF. CDR3 DNA: TGTGCCAGCAGTTACGGGGGGGGAACTGAAGCTTTCTTT.

This clone has a handful of counts. V usage is TRBV9 and J usage is TRBJ1-3; tentative D call: TRBD1 (5 bases). V was shortened by 3 bases and J by 0 bases, with 13 bases between the two germline ends. Looked up from germline, CDR1 is SGDLS and CDR2 is YYNGEE. CDR3 length: 16 residues. CDR3 region: CASSADSVPSGNTIYF. In DNA, the CDR3 is TGTGCCAGCAGCGCCGACAGTGTACCCTCTGGAAACACCATATATTTT.

This chain uses TRBV4-3 with TRBJ1-6; 7 bases align to TRBD1. CDR1 is LGHNA, CDR2 YSLEER, per germline. V lost 3 bases, J lost 7 bases, and 9 bases stayed unmatched. The CDR3 runs 16 residues. The DNA of the CDR3 is TGCGCCAGCAGCCAGGACTCCACGGGACAGAATTCACCCCTCCACTTT. Translation: CASSQDSTGQNSPLHF.

The chain carries TRBV7-9 and TRBJ1-5, with TRBD1 as a possible D gene (6 bases). The V end lost 1 base, the J end lost 6 bases, and 13 bases lay between the germline ends. The CDR3 length is 15 residues. Germline V gene sequence: CDR1 SEHNR, CDR2 FQNEAQ (reference sequence). CDR3 coding DNA: TGTGCCAGCAGCTTAGGGGGACAAGGTCGTCAGCCCCAGCATTTT. Translating gives CASSLGGQGRQPQHF.

The chain has TRBV11-3 and TRBJ2-2; the match to TRBD1 covers 7 bases. Germline CDR1 is SGHNT and CDR2 is YENEEA. The CDR3 is made up of 13 amino acids. The V gene end was trimmed by 5 bases and the J gene end by 5 bases; junction bases not matched to a gene: 2. The CDR3 DNA is TGTGCCAGCAGCCCAGGGGGTACCGGGGAGCTGTTTTTT. It encodes CASSPGGTGELFF.

J is TRBJ2-1 and V is TRBV3-1 (or the pseudogene TRBV3-2); possibly TRBD1 for D (5 bases). Germline values: CDR1 LGHDT, CDR2 YNNKEL (reference sequence). The V gene lost 1 base and the J gene lost 7 bases, with 17 bases spanning the gap. The CDR3 length is 16 residues. CDR3 region: CASSQGGLQGWNEQFF. For the CDR3, the DNA is TGTGCCAGCAGCCAAGGGGGTCTTCAGGGCTGGAATGAGCAGTTCTTC.

The CDR3 sequence: CASSRQGAQPQHF. CDR3 nucleotides: TGTGCCAGCAGCCGACAGGGTGCTCAGCCCCAGCATTTT. This chain connects TRBV6-2 or TRBV6-3 to TRBJ1-5; 7 bases fit TRBD1. Looked up from germline, CDR1 is MNHEY and CDR2 is SVGEGT. Trimming cost V 6 bases and J 6 bases; bases outside gene matches: 5. The CDR3 is 13 amino acids.

The chain carries TRBV7-2 and TRBJ2-5; D not resolved. Trimming removed 3 bases from V and 0 bases from J, with 5 bases in between. Germline values: CDR1 SGHTA, CDR2 FQGNSA. The CDR3 is made up of 13 amino acids. In DNA form, the CDR3 reads TGTGCCAGCAGCTTCAGTAACCAAGAGACCCAGTACTTC. This codes for CASSFSNQETQYF.

This clone appeared a single time. The rearrangement joins TRBV12-3 or TRBV12-4 to TRBJ1-4; perhaps TRBD1 as D (5 bases). CDR3 length equals 12 residues. The V gene lost 7 bases and the J gene lost 8 bases, with 11 bases spanning the gap. CDR3 sequence (DNA): TGTGCCAGCACCTCAGACAGAGAAAAACTGTTTTTT. Amino acids: CASTSDREKLFF.

DNA of the CDR3: TGTGCCAGCAGCTCCCCGGGACTAGCGACTACCGGGGAGCTGTTTTTT. Translated: CASSSPGLATTGELFF. This chain uses TRBV7-9 with TRBJ2-2; 10 bases line up with TRBD2. The CDR3 covers 16 residues. Germline V gene data show CDR1 as SEHNR and CDR2 as FQNEAQ (reference sequence). With V trimmed by 4 bases and J by 5 bases, 7 bases remained unmatched.

The chain recombines TRBV11-3 with TRBJ2-1, with TRBD1 matching over 7 bases. This CDR3 spans 12 amino acids. Looked up from germline, CDR1 is SGHNT and CDR2 is YENEEA. V trimming: 5 bases; J trimming: 13 bases; junction bases outside the gene matches: 8. The CDR3 reads CASSLRDREQFF. The CDR3 DNA reads TGTGCCAGCAGCCTCCGCGACAGGGAACAGTTCTTC. The variable domain in full, completed from reference TRBV11-3 and TRBJ2-1, reads EAGVVQSPRYKIIEKKQPVAFWCNPISGHNTLYWYLQNLGQGPELLIRYENEEAVDDSQLPKDRFSAERLKGVDSTLKIQPAELGDSAVYLCASSLRDREQFFGPGTRLTVL.

There are a few counts of this clone. J is TRBJ2-2 and V is TRBV30, with 9 bases identical to TRBD2. The V gene end was trimmed by 6 bases and the J gene end by 5 bases; junction bases not matched to a gene: 16. Germline V CDR1 and CDR2: GTSNPN, SVGIG (reference sequence). CDR3 size: 17 residues. The CDR3 protein is CACPPRGGRARTGELFF. CDR3 sequence (DNA): TGTGCCTGTCCCCCCCGTGGCGGGAGGGCCCGTACCGGGGAGCTGTTTTTT.

This sequence joins TRBV30 and TRBJ2-5, with 8 bases matching TRBD1. V gave up 5 bases and J gave up 4 bases; unmatched junction bases: 12. This CDR3 is built from 15 residues. Germline CDR1 GTSNPN, CDR2 SVGIG (reference sequence). CDR3 nucleotides: TGTGCCTGGTCCACCGGGACAGGCCAAAGAGAGACCCAGTACTTC. Translating it yields CAWSTGTGQRETQYF. Full variable domain (missing parts from reference TRBV30 and TRBJ2-5): SQTIHQWPATLVQPVGSPLSLECTVEGTSNPNLYWYRQAAGRGLQLLFYSVGIGQISSEVPQNLSASRPQDRQFILSSKKLLLSDSGFYLCAWSTGTGQRETQYFGPGTRLLVL.

This sequence joins TRBV12-3 or TRBV12-4 and TRBJ2-1, with D hard to call. The germline V and J ends were trimmed by 6 bases and 7 bases, with 10 bases remaining between them. This CDR3 comprises 12 residues. As DNA, the CDR3 is TGTGCCAGCAGCCGCACCGAGAATGAGCAGTTCTTC. It codes for CASSRTENEQFF.

The rearrangement links TRBV6-1 to TRBJ2-7; the D gene is possibly TRBD1 (5 bases). CDR1 and CDR2 from the germline V gene are MNHNS and SASEGT. The V end lost 3 bases, the J end lost 0 bases, and 15 bases lay between the germline ends. The CDR3 consists of 16 residues. CDR3 DNA sequence: TGTGCCAGCAGTGAGCCCCTACAGGCCCTCTCCTACGAGCAGTACTTC. This codes for CASSEPLQALSYEQYF.

J is TRBJ1-4 and V is TRBV19, with D perhaps TRBD1 (5 bases). With 5 bases removed from V and 3 bases from J, the gap between germline ends came to 13 bases. The CDR3 consists of 15 residues. Germline V gives CDR1 LNHDA, CDR2 SQIVND (reference sequence). CDR3 loop: CASSFNKGSNEKLFF. The DNA of the CDR3 is TGTGCCAGTAGTTTCAATAAGGGGTCTAATGAAAAACTGTTTTTT.

This chain joins TRBV4-1 and TRBJ2-1; TRBD1 might be the D (7 bases). Trimming removed 5 bases at V and 7 bases at J, with 12 bases between. CDR3 length: 13 residues. Germline-derived CDR1 and CDR2 are MGHRA and YSYEKL. In DNA form, the CDR3 reads TGCGCCAGCAGCTCAGGGGGGATGAATGAGCAGTTCTTC. This gives the protein CASSSGGMNEQFF.

This chain links TRBV30 with TRBJ2-3; D perhaps matches TRBD2 (5 bases). Per the germline V gene, CDR1 is GTSNPN and CDR2 is SVGIG (reference sequence). Trimming removed 8 bases from V and 1 base from J, with 19 bases in between. There are 15 residues in the CDR3. CDR3 protein: CAIRAEEAGTDTQYF. CDR3 nucleotide sequence: TGTGCCATTCGAGCGGAGGAGGCGGGCACAGATACGCAGTATTTT.

This sequence joins TRBV3-1 (or the pseudogene TRBV3-2) and TRBJ2-1, with a weak D call TRBD1 (6 bases). The length of the CDR3 is 15 residues. In germline, CDR1 is LGHDT, CDR2 YNNKEL (reference sequence). The V gene lost 1 base and the J gene lost 4 bases, with 11 bases spanning the gap. CDR3 protein: CASSQASRGYNEQFF. The DNA of the CDR3 is TGTGCCAGCAGCCAAGCTAGTAGGGGGTACAATGAGCAGTTCTTC.

The chain uses TRBV9 and TRBJ2-1; possibly TRBD2 for D (7 bases). From germline, CDR1 is SGDLS and CDR2 YYNGEE. Trimming removed 0 bases from V and 2 bases from J, with 9 bases in between. There are 15 residues in the CDR3. The CDR3 nucleotides are TGTGCCAGCAGCGTAGCGGGGGGCCCCTACAATGAGCAGTTCTTC. It encodes CASSVAGGPYNEQFF.

The rearrangement links TRBV6-1 to TRBJ1-1; no definite D call. The CDR3 has 15 amino acids. Germline assignment: CDR1 MNHNS and CDR2 SASEGT. Trimming pared 0 bases from V and 1 base from J, leaving 9 bases between. CDR3 amino acids: CASSEAATENTEAFF. CDR3 bases: TGTGCCAGCAGTGAAGCGGCCACCGAGAACACTGAAGCTTTCTTT.